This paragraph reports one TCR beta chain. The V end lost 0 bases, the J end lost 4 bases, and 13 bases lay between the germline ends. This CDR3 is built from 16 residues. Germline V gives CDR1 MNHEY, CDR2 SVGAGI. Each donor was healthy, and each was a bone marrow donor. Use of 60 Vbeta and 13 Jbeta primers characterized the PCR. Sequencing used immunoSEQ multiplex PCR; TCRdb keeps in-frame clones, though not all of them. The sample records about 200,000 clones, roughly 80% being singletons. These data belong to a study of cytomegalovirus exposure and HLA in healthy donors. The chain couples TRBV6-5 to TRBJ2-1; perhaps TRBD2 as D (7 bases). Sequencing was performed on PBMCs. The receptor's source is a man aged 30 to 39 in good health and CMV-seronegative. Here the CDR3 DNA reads TGTGCCAGCAGTTACTCGCGCGGGGGCTTTTACAATGAGCAGTTCTTC. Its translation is CASSYSRGGFYNEQFF.